These T cell receptor beta chains were read from a single sample in a study of preoperative IRX-2 immunotherapy in early breast cancer. Here immunoSEQ multiplex PCR was the method, and the copy in TCRdb shows in-frame clones only, minus some. The repertoire includes 24,000 or so clones, about 90% of them detected once, and less than 35% sits in the top ten. The specimen was tumor tissue, collected after IRX-2 immunotherapy. Every receptor here comes from a human donor with breast cancer. CDR3s include the opening cysteine and the closing phenylalanine or tryptophan. Fields, in order: V gene, D gene, clone size, J gene, CDR3 protein, CDR3 DNA. The D gene is left open where the match is weak. Where a row states a size, it is once, few, many or the class of an expanded clone; other rows omit it.

TRBV2,NA,NA,TRBJ2-3,CASLKTGGDTDTQYF,TGTGCCAGCCTAAAAACGGGGGGCGACACAGATACGCAGTATTTT
TRBV2,NA,NA,TRBJ2-6,CASSPHGNRAGANVLTF,TGTGCCAGCAGCCCCCACGGTAATAGAGCGGGGGCCAACGTCCTGACTTTC
TRBV4-1,NA,NA,TRBJ2-2,CASSHVSESNTGELFF,TGCGCCAGCAGCCATGTCAGCGAATCGAACACCGGGGAGCTGTTTTTT
TRBV6-5,NA,NA,TRBJ2-3,CASSSLAPRDTQYF,TGTGCCAGCAGTTCCCTGGCTCCCAGGGATACGCAGTATTTT
TRBV15,NA,NA,TRBJ1-2,CATSTDGRYGYTF,TGTGCCACCAGTACGGATGGCCGGTATGGCTACACCTTC
TRBV10-2,NA,NA,TRBJ1-5,CASSDRVSNQPQHF,TGCGCCAGCAGTGACCGGGTTAGCAATCAGCCCCAGCATTTT
TRBV11-3,NA,NA,TRBJ2-3,CASSSSTDTQYF,TGTGCCAGCAGCTCTAGCACAGATACGCAGTATTTT
TRBV28,NA,NA,TRBJ1-4,CASSAPGSLGNEKLFF,TGTGCCAGCAGTGCCCCGGGGTCCCTCGGAAATGAAAAACTGTTTTTT
TRBV7-9,TRBD1,NA,TRBJ1-2,CASSTVDRGVDGYTF,TGTGCCAGCAGCACCGTTGACAGGGGTGTGGATGGCTACACCTTC
TRBV15,NA,NA,TRBJ1-5,CATANSFSNQPQHF,TGTGCCACTGCGAATTCTTTTAGCAATCAGCCCCAGCATTTT
TRBV7-8,TRBD2,NA,TRBJ2-1,CASSSQLAGGYEQFF,TGTGCCAGCAGCTCACAACTAGCGGGGGGGTATGAGCAGTTCTTC
TRBV9,NA,NA,TRBJ1-1,CASSVGDSGITEAFF,TGTGCCAGCAGCGTAGGTGATTCCGGGATCACTGAAGCTTTCTTT
TRBV9,NA,NA,TRBJ1-2,CASSGSGTPGVYGYTF,TGTGCCAGCAGCGGGAGTGGGACGCCGGGGGTCTATGGCTACACCTTC
TRBV6-4,NA,NA,TRBJ1-2,CASSPGPWDYGYTF,TGTGCCAGCAGTCCGGGCCCTTGGGACTATGGCTACACCTTC
TRBV4-1,NA,few,TRBJ1-6,CASSQVRSGNSPLHF,TGCGCCAGCAGCCAGGTTCGGTCGGGGAATTCACCCCTCCACTTT
TRBV7-9,NA,NA,TRBJ1-4,CASSPGDVNEKLFF,TGTGCCAGCAGCCCAGGGGACGTTAATGAAAAACTGTTTTTT
TRBV6-6,NA,once,TRBJ2-6,CASRQVRSGANVLTF,TGTGCCAGCCGGCAGGTTCGCTCTGGGGCCAACGTCCTGACTTTC
TRBV28,TRBD1,few,TRBJ1-2,CASSSPDRGLAGYTF,TGTGCCAGCAGTTCCCCAGACAGGGGGTTGGCGGGCTACACCTTC
TRBV4-2,TRBD2,NA,TRBJ2-6,CASSRWVGGDDSGANVLTF,TGTGCCAGCAGCCGCTGGGTGGGGGGGGACGACTCTGGGGCCAACGTCCTGACTTTC
TRBV4-2,TRBD1,few,TRBJ1-5,CASSQEATGYSQPQHF,TGTGCCAGCAGCCAAGAGGCGACAGGGTATAGTCAGCCCCAGCATTTT
TRBV6-5,TRBD2,NA,TRBJ2-1,CASSYSAGGRDEQFF,TGTGCCAGCAGTTACTCGGCGGGGGGGCGGGATGAGCAGTTCTTC
TRBV30,NA,NA,TRBJ2-1,CALWLSSYNEQFF,TGTGCCTTATGGTTAAGCTCCTACAATGAGCAGTTCTTC